The 28 T cell receptor beta chains given below trace back to one sample, sequenced in a study of blood T cell repertoires in COVID-19. The assay was immunoSEQ multiplex PCR, and TCRdb's table has in-frame clones only and misses some. The sample includes around 190,000 clones, roughly 83% seen only once; the top ten take less than 7%. The sample comprised peripheral blood. These receptors originate from a middle-aged woman with COVID-19, enrolled during active disease.

V gene TRBV5-1 combines with J gene TRBJ2-1; D is unclear. Trimming shortened V by 1 base and J by 2 bases, and 13 bases separated the two germline ends. CDR3 size: 16 residues. Germline loops: CDR1 SGHRS, CDR2 YFSETQ. For the CDR3, the DNA is TGCGCCAGCAGCTTGATCCCGACAAATCCCTACAATGAGCAGTTCTTC. This codes for CASSLIPTNPYNEQFF.

The V call is TRBV7-3, the J call TRBJ2-3, with 8 bases aligning to TRBD1. V was pared by 8 bases and J by 6 bases, with 10 bases of the junction left unmatched. The CDR3 has 14 residues. The germline gives CDR1 SGHTA, CDR2 FQGTGA. The CDR3: CASSLDREADTQYF. CDR3 bases: TGTGCCAGCTCCCTGGACAGGGAAGCCGATACGCAGTATTTT.

The V call is TRBV3-1 (or the pseudogene TRBV3-2), the J call TRBJ1-2; 8 bases are shared with TRBD1. The CDR3 is 15 amino acids. Germline V gives CDR1 LGHDT, CDR2 YNNKEL (reference sequence). The J segment lost 4 bases and the V segment lost 4 bases, leaving 8 bases of the junction unmatched. The CDR3 nucleotides are TGTGCCAGCAGCCTTTCGGACAGGGAAGGCTATGGCTACACCTTC. This sequence encodes CASSLSDREGYGYTF.

In this sample, this clone turned up a few times. The rearrangement links TRBV10-3 to TRBJ1-4; TRBD1 might be the D (5 bases). Germline values: CDR1 ENHRY, CDR2 SYGVKD. V gave up 6 bases and J gave up 6 bases, with 8 bases separating them. The CDR3 sequence is 12 residues long. The CDR3 here is CAIREGDEKLFF. The DNA for the CDR3 is TGTGCCATCAGGGAAGGGGATGAAAAACTGTTTTTT.

This sequence joins TRBV5-1 and TRBJ2-2; 8 bases are shared with TRBD2. V was clipped by 3 bases and J by 5 bases; unmatched bases: 3. This CDR3 contains 14 residues. Germline V lookup: CDR1 SGHRS, CDR2 YFSETQ. For the CDR3, the DNA is TGCGCCAGCAGCTATAGCGGGGAAACCGGGGAGCTGTTTTTT. Residues: CASSYSGETGELFF.

V gene TRBV19 combines with J gene TRBJ1-2; 7 bases line up with TRBD1. V lost 6 bases to trimming and J lost 1 base; unmatched junction nucleotides: 5. This CDR3 contains 14 residues. The germline V gene has CDR1 LNHDA and CDR2 SQIVND (reference sequence). In DNA form, the CDR3 reads TGTGCCAGTAGGACAGGGAAGGGTAACTATGGCTACACCTTC. This codes for CASRTGKGNYGYTF.

The genes are TRBV19 and TRBJ1-5; 9 bases are shared with TRBD1. Germline lookup yields CDR1 LNHDA and CDR2 SQIVND (reference sequence). CDR3 length: 14 amino acids. The V gene end was trimmed by 5 bases and the J gene end by 6 bases; junction bases not matched to a gene: 5. The CDR3 is CASSLGQGIQPQHF. The CDR3 nucleotides are TGTGCCAGTAGTCTCGGACAGGGGATTCAGCCCCAGCATTTT.

This chain uses TRBV4-1 with TRBJ1-1, with D possibly TRBD1 on 6 matching bases. Germline CDR1 MGHRA, CDR2 YSYEKL. The CDR3 has 15 residues. V gave up 3 bases and J gave up 1 base, with 12 bases separating them. As DNA, the CDR3 is TGCGCCAGCAGCCAGGACGGACAGACGAACACTGAAGCTTTCTTT. Protein: CASSQDGQTNTEAFF.

V and J are TRBV5-1 and TRBJ2-7; 9 positions agree with TRBD1. The germline CDR1 and CDR2 sequences are SGHRS and YFSETQ. V was clipped by 3 bases and J by 6 bases; unmatched bases: 7. This CDR3 spans 14 amino acids. CDR3 sequence reads: CASSSTGGSLEQYF. CDR3 nucleotide sequence: TGCGCCAGCAGCTCAACAGGGGGCTCCCTCGAGCAGTACTTC.

CDR3 region: CASSVAGGPSYEQYF. CDR3 nucleotides: TGTGCCAGCAGCGTAGCAGGGGGTCCTTCCTACGAGCAGTACTTC. The chain links TRBV9 to TRBJ2-7; TRBD1 agrees at 7 bases. The trim removed 0 bases at V and 1 base at J, leaving 4 bases unmatched. The germline CDR1 and CDR2 sequences are SGDLS and YYNGEE. This CDR3 comprises 15 residues.

This clone was picked up a small number of times. V usage is TRBV6-5 and J usage is TRBJ1-1, with D possibly matching TRBD1 (6 bases). The V end lost 7 bases, the J end lost 2 bases, and 11 bases lay between the germline ends. From germline, CDR1 is MNHEY and CDR2 SVGAGI. The CDR3 runs 13 residues. The CDR3 DNA reads TGTGCCAGCAAGGGACAACTAAACACTGAAGCTTTCTTT. Protein product: CASKGQLNTEAFF.

The rearrangement uses TRBV9 and TRBJ1-2; D uncertain. Germline CDR1 reads SGDLS; CDR2 reads YYNGEE. V was shortened by 3 bases and J by 5 bases, with 17 bases between the two germline ends. The CDR3 totals 15 residues. The CDR3 protein is CASSEEGRGEYGYTF. CDR3 nucleotides: TGTGCCAGCAGCGAGGAGGGCCGGGGAGAGTATGGCTACACCTTC. The full variable domain, completed using reference TRBV9 and TRBJ1-2, is DSGVTQTPKHLITATGQRVTLRCSPRSGDLSVYWYQQSLDQGLQFLIQYYNGEERAKGNILERFSAQQFPDLHSELNLSSLELGDSALYFCASSEEGRGEYGYTFGSGTRLTVV.

This clone occurred once. The chain employs TRBV5-1 and TRBJ1-1, with 9 bases identical to TRBD1. Trimming removed 2 bases from V and 4 bases from J; junction bases left unmatched: 3. Germline CDR1 reads SGHRS; CDR2 reads YFSETQ. The CDR3 runs to 14 residues. The CDR3: CASSLQGAGTEAFF. The CDR3 nucleotides read TGCGCCAGCAGCTTACAGGGGGCAGGCACTGAAGCTTTCTTT.

This clone was observed a single time. A junction boundary mismatches the germline segment, possibly from a read error. The gene calls are TRBV5-1 and TRBJ2-1, with TRBD2 identical over 10 bases. The CDR3 runs 13 residues. Germline CDR1 and CDR2: SGHRS and YFSETQ. CDR3 DNA sequence: TGCGCCAGCAGCTTGTTCGCCCAGCGGGAGGGGATCTTC. Translating gives CASSLFAQREGIF.

This clone was detected once. The rearrangement uses TRBV28 and TRBJ2-2; perhaps TRBD2 as D (6 bases). V was cut by 5 bases and J by 4 bases, with 14 bases left in between. This CDR3 comprises 15 residues. The germline V gene has CDR1 MDHEN and CDR2 SYDVKM. CDR3 sequence (DNA): TGTGCCAGCAGTCCAGGGACTCCGACCACCGGGGAGCTGTTTTTT. This codes for CASSPGTPTTGELFF.

This clone was counted a single time. The chain has TRBV24-1 and TRBJ2-1, with D possibly matching TRBD2 (5 bases). Trimming left V 4 bases short and J 8 bases short, with 14 bases between. The CDR3 has 14 residues. Germline assignment: CDR1 KGHDR and CDR2 SFDVKD. CDR3 region: CATSDANRRDEQFF. In DNA, the CDR3 is TGTGCCACCAGTGACGCTAACCGGCGGGATGAGCAGTTCTTC.

The rearrangement joins TRBV7-8 to TRBJ2-1; 8 positions match TRBD2. The CDR3 runs to 13 residues. CDR1 and CDR2 (germline): SGHVS, FQNEAQ. The J segment lost 14 bases and the V segment lost 1 base, leaving 7 bases of the junction unmatched. The CDR3 here is CASSLDVLAGKFF. The CDR3 nucleotides read TGTGCCAGCAGCTTAGACGTGTTAGCGGGGAAGTTCTTC.

This clone occurred once. The chain links TRBV25-1 to TRBJ1-1, with a weak D call TRBD1 (6 bases). V was pared by 4 bases and J by 2 bases, with 14 bases between. There are 15 residues in the CDR3. Per germline, CDR1 MGHDK and CDR2 SYGVNS. CDR3 nucleotides: TGTGCCAGCAGTGGTGGGGGCGGACGCAACACTGAAGCTTTCTTT. Protein sequence: CASSGGGGRNTEAFF.

V and J are TRBV27 and TRBJ2-1; possibly TRBD2 for D (6 bases). V was clipped by 5 bases and J by 7 bases, with 15 bases between them. The CDR3 spans 14 residues. The germline gives CDR1 MNHEY, CDR2 SMNVEV (reference sequence). CDR3 sequence: CASSIRTTGNEQFF. The CDR3 coding sequence is TGTGCCAGCAGTATCCGGACTACGGGGAATGAGCAGTTCTTC.

In its sample, this clone was seen a few times. V usage is TRBV28 and J usage is TRBJ2-5, with 11 bases fitting TRBD2. CDR3 length: 15 residues. Trimming at V came to 4 bases and at J to 5 bases, leaving 6 bases not matched to a gene. Germline V lookup: CDR1 MDHEN, CDR2 SYDVKM. The CDR3 nucleotides read TGTGCCAGCAGTTCGGGACTAGCGGTACAGGAGACCCAGTACTTC. Protein product: CASSSGLAVQETQYF.

The chain is built from TRBV6-5 and TRBJ2-5; D remains unclear. V was shortened by 2 bases and J by 5 bases, with 12 bases between the two germline ends. Germline lookup yields CDR1 MNHEY and CDR2 SVGAGI. This CDR3 comprises 14 residues. DNA of the CDR3: TGTGCCAGCAGTTACGAGGCAGTTCAGGAGACCCAGTACTTC. Protein sequence: CASSYEAVQETQYF.

This sequence joins TRBV9 and TRBJ2-7; 8 bases are shared with TRBD1. Germline CDR1 reads SGDLS; CDR2 reads YYNGEE. V shed 4 bases, J shed 4 bases, and the junction held 10 bases outside the gene matches. The CDR3 loop spans 15 amino acids. CDR3 sequence (DNA): TGTGCCAGCAGCCCCGCCGGACAGGGAGGTTACGAGCAGTACTTC. As protein: CASSPAGQGGYEQYF.

V usage is TRBV7-8 and J usage is TRBJ2-7; possible D gene TRBD2, 5 bases. Germline CDR1 reads SGHVS; CDR2 reads FQNEAQ. Trimming removed 4 bases at V and 7 bases at J, with 11 bases between. The CDR3 extends over 12 amino acids. The CDR3 sequence: CASSSGLWEQYF. In DNA, the CDR3 is TGTGCCAGCAGCTCTGGACTCTGGGAGCAGTACTTC.

This sequence joins TRBV14 and TRBJ1-1; D ambiguous. This CDR3 contains 12 residues. The germline V and J ends were trimmed by 2 bases and 5 bases, with 6 bases remaining between them. Germline lookup yields CDR1 SGHDN and CDR2 FVKESK. CDR3 DNA sequence: TGTGCCAGCAGCCAACAGAGGACTGAAGCTTTCTTT. It encodes CASSQQRTEAFF. Together with reference TRBV14 and TRBJ1-1, the CDR3 gives the full variable domain: EAGVTQFPSHSVIEKGQTVTLRCDPISGHDNLYWYRRVMGKEIKFLLHFVKESKQDESGMPNNRFLAERTGGTYSTLKVQPAELEDSGVYFCASSQQRTEAFFGQGTRLTVV.

This sequence joins TRBV21-1 and TRBJ1-2; TRBD1 reflects the table's D call only, with no check against the DNA. TRBV21-1 corresponds to a pseudogene. CDR3 length: 18 residues. CDR3 sequence reads: CASSKVGWDRGSRTGYTF. CDR3 DNA sequence: TGTGCCAGCAGCAAAGTGGGGTGGGACAGGGGGTCCCGGACGGGCTACACCTTC.

The chain uses TRBV9 and TRBJ2-7; 11 bases agree with TRBD2. The germline gives CDR1 SGDLS, CDR2 YYNGEE. This CDR3 has 15 residues. The trim removed 4 bases at V and 2 bases at J, leaving 5 bases unmatched. CDR3 bases: TGTGCCAGCAGCTTGGGGACTAGCGGACCCTACGAGCAGTACTTC. It is translated as CASSLGTSGPYEQYF.

The chain joins TRBV5-1 to TRBJ2-1; 10 bases map to TRBD2. CDR1 SGHRS and CDR2 YFSETQ come from the germline V gene. V lost 7 bases to trimming and J lost 9 bases; unmatched junction nucleotides: 16. This CDR3 has 16 residues. CDR3 in amino acids: CASLPGGTSAFGEQFF. The CDR3, as DNA: TGCGCCAGCTTACCTGGGGGGACTAGCGCCTTTGGTGAGCAGTTCTTC.

V usage is TRBV5-6 and J usage is TRBJ2-1; 11 bases match TRBD2. V was clipped by 7 bases and J by 3 bases; unmatched bases: 12. The CDR3 extends over 17 amino acids. Germline V gene lookup returns CDR1 SGHDT and CDR2 YYEEEE. The CDR3 DNA reads as TGTGCCAGCCGGGGACTAGCGGTTCCTACGAACTACAATGAGCAGTTCTTC. Residues: CASRGLAVPTNYNEQFF.